The 14 T cell receptor beta chains reported below all come from one sample, sequenced in a study of Ad26.COV2.S vaccination and SARS-CoV-2 variants. Treatment: 15 to 20 received Ad26.COV2.S at low or high dose, single or two shots; 5 received placebo; per-sample allocation not given. On day 63 after the first injection, vaccine and placebo recipients gave samples. Sequencing used immunoSEQ multiplex PCR; TCRdb keeps in-frame clones, though not all of them. The sample lists approximately 460,000 clones; roughly nine tenths were seen once. The sequencing here drew on peripheral blood, taken in a trial of Ad26.COV2.S vaccine versus placebo. The receptors stem from a person between 18 and 59 years old who received the Ad26.COV2.S COVID-19 vaccine or a placebo.

The genes are TRBV18 and TRBJ1-6; TRBD1 aligns across 8 bases. V trimming: 4 bases; J trimming: 6 bases; junction bases outside the gene matches: 5. Germline CDR1 and CDR2: KGHSH and LQKENI. The CDR3 is made up of 15 amino acids. The CDR3 DNA is TGTGCCAGCTCACTGACAGGGGCGGTTAATTCACCCCTCCACTTT. It encodes CASSLTGAVNSPLHF.

The rearrangement uses TRBV19 and TRBJ1-5, with D uncertain. The germline CDR1 and CDR2 sequences are LNHDA and SQIVND (reference sequence). The CDR3 has 14 amino acids. Trimming shortened V by 4 bases and J by 0 bases, and 7 bases separated the two germline ends. The CDR3 DNA follows: TGTGCCAGTAGTAGACTAACTAGCAATCAGCCCCAGCATTTT. This sequence encodes CASSRLTSNQPQHF.

The chain couples TRBV5-1 to TRBJ2-1; no firm D call. Germline CDR1 SGHRS, CDR2 YFSETQ. The CDR3 spans 14 residues. Trimming removed 0 bases from V and 9 bases from J, with 13 bases in between. As DNA, the CDR3 is TGCGCCAGCAGCTTGGAGGTCAGGTCGGCTGAGCAGTTCTTC. Its translation: CASSLEVRSAEQFF.

This rearrangement joins TRBV28 to TRBJ1-2, with no clear D. CDR1 MDHEN and CDR2 SYDVKM come from the germline V gene. V shed 6 bases and J shed 7 bases, with 9 bases lying between them. The CDR3 spans 11 residues. The CDR3 protein is CASSFRSGYTF. CDR3 nucleotide sequence: TGTGCCAGCAGCTTCCGAAGTGGCTACACCTTC.

The chain recombines TRBV5-4 with TRBJ2-3; 10 positions match TRBD2. CDR1 SGHNT and CDR2 YYREEE come from the germline V gene (reference sequence). CDR3 length: 17 amino acids. Unmatched junction bases numbered 9, after V lost 0 bases and J lost 5 bases. CDR3 amino acids: CASSLVGLAGAIDTQYF. The CDR3 nucleotides are TGTGCCAGCAGCTTGGTCGGGCTAGCGGGAGCTATAGATACGCAGTATTTT.

This rearrangement joins TRBV6-2 or TRBV6-3 to TRBJ1-5, with 11 positions matching TRBD1. Unmatched junction bases numbered 4, after V lost 5 bases and J lost 4 bases. CDR3 length: 15 residues. Germline values: CDR1 MNHEY, CDR2 SVGEGT. This CDR3 is CASSTRDRGNQPQHF. For the CDR3, the DNA is TGTGCCAGCAGTACCCGGGACAGGGGGAATCAGCCCCAGCATTTT.

The chain combines TRBV5-1 with TRBJ1-5; TRBD1 might be the D (5 bases). The CDR3 is made up of 15 amino acids. With 2 bases removed from V and 1 base from J, the gap between germline ends came to 10 bases. Per germline, CDR1 SGHRS and CDR2 YFSETQ. CDR3 sequence (DNA): TGCGCCAGCAGCTTCGGAGGGGCGAGCAATCAGCCCCAGCATTTT. Its translation is CASSFGGASNQPQHF.

The J gene is TRBJ1-2, the V gene TRBV5-1, with a weak D call TRBD1 (5 bases). V lost 7 bases and J 1 base, leaving 8 bases between the germline ends. The CDR3 totals 12 residues. From germline, CDR1 is SGHRS and CDR2 YFSETQ. CDR3 coding DNA: TGCGCCAGCTCTGGGGGTAACTATGGCTACACCTTC. The encoded protein is CASSGGNYGYTF. Together with reference TRBV5-1 and TRBJ1-2, the CDR3 gives the full variable domain: KAGVTQTPRYLIKTRGQQVTLSCSPISGHRSVSWYQQTPGQGLQFLFEYFSETQRNKGNFPGRFSGRQFSNSRSEMNVSTLELGDSALYLCASSGGNYGYTFGSGTRLTVV.

This rearrangement joins TRBV19 to TRBJ1-4, with TRBD1 as a possible D gene (5 bases). The V and J ends lost 7 bases and 7 bases respectively, with 16 bases between them. Germline V gene lookup returns CDR1 LNHDA and CDR2 SQIVND (reference sequence). The length of the CDR3 is 14 residues. The CDR3 here is CASKQDAGAEKLFF. The DNA for the CDR3 is TGTGCCAGTAAACAGGACGCCGGGGCTGAAAAACTGTTTTTT.

V is TRBV5-4 and J is TRBJ1-2; unclear D gene. There are 14 residues in the CDR3. The V and J ends lost 0 bases and 4 bases respectively, with 10 bases between them. Germline V lookup: CDR1 SGHNT, CDR2 YYREEE (reference sequence). The CDR3 DNA follows: TGTGCCAGCAGCTTGGACGGAAAACCCTATGGCTACACCTTC. Its protein is CASSLDGKPYGYTF.

For this clone: An end of the junction differs from the germline gene, which may be a read error. The chain couples TRBV7-7 to TRBJ2-1; the D gene is possibly TRBD2 (7 bases). The CDR3 length is 15 residues. The germline CDR1 and CDR2 sequences are SSHAT and FNYEAQ (reference sequence). The CDR3 sequence: CASSLGGGSWNEQFF. CDR3 nucleotide sequence: TGTGCTAGCAGCTTAGGGGGGGGGAGTTGGAATGAGCAGTTCTTC.

The gene calls are TRBV28 and TRBJ2-7, with D possibly TRBD2 on 6 matching bases. With 6 bases removed from V and 3 bases from J, the gap between germline ends came to 12 bases. The CDR3 length is 13 residues. Germline CDR1 MDHEN, CDR2 SYDVKM. Here the CDR3 reads CASRTGSLYEQYF. The CDR3 DNA follows: TGTGCCAGCAGGACCGGGAGCCTCTACGAGCAGTACTTC.

The CDR3 nucleotides are TGTGCCAGCAGTAAAGGGGGCGAGACTCAGCCCCAGCATTTT. It codes for CASSKGGETQPQHF. The J gene is TRBJ1-5, the V gene TRBV27, with TRBD1 identical over 7 bases. From germline, CDR1 is MNHEY and CDR2 SMNVEV (reference sequence). The J segment lost 6 bases and the V segment lost 5 bases, leaving 7 bases of the junction unmatched. The CDR3 is 14 residues long.

This chain uses TRBV4-1 with TRBJ1-1, with D perhaps matching TRBD1 (5 bases). V gave up 0 bases and J gave up 1 base, with 6 bases separating them. The length of the CDR3 is 14 residues. Germline V gives CDR1 MGHRA, CDR2 YSYEKL. For the CDR3, the DNA is TGCGCCAGCAGCCAAGATGGGACGAACACTGAAGCTTTCTTT. Amino acids: CASSQDGTNTEAFF.